The rows below give T cell receptor beta chains drawn from one sample of a study of shared clonotypes between healthy human individuals. This table comes from immunoSEQ multiplex PCR, and its TCRdb copy is limited to in-frame clones, with some not included. Of about 1.4 million clones listed, roughly 96% are singletons. Sample: naive CD4+ T cells sorted from blood. Every receptor here comes from a man aged 25 to 45 in good health. Each CDR3 is given with its conserved first and last residue. The D gene is left open where the match is weak. Expanded clones are given a class, and other clones once, few, many or no size at all.

>-|TRBJ2-5|-|TRBV6-1
CASSAGGTQYF
TGTGCCAGCAGTGCTGGGGGGACCCAGTACTTC
>-|TRBJ2-3|-|TRBV18
CASSPPSRGRADTQYF
TGTGCCAGCTCACCACCGAGCAGGGGGAGGGCAGATACGCAGTATTTT
>-|TRBJ1-2|-|TRBV2
CASSEGLGTRIWYGYTF
TGTGCCAGCAGTGAGGGACTTGGGACACGGATCTGGTATGGCTACACCTTC
>TRBD2|TRBJ2-7|-|TRBV11-2
CASSLSTSGVAGGYEQYF
TGTGCCAGCAGCTTATCGACTAGCGGGGTGGCGGGGGGATACGAGCAGTACTTC
>-|TRBJ2-3|-|TRBV2
CASSGVSTDTQYF
TGTGCCAGCAGCGGGGTAAGCACAGATACGCAGTATTTT
>-|TRBJ2-5|-|TRBV5-1
CASSKRVFAEETQYF
TGCGCCAGCAGCAAAAGGGTTTTCGCAGAAGAGACCCAGTACTTC
>-|TRBJ1-2|-|TRBV27
CASRATENYGYTF
TGTGCCAGCAGGGCGACAGAGAACTATGGCTACACCTTC
>-|TRBJ2-4|-|TRBV7-9
CASSSDSRAKNIQYF
TGTGCCAGCAGCTCCGACAGTCGTGCCAAAAACATTCAGTACTTC
>TRBD2|TRBJ2-3|-|TRBV30
CAWSRGTSETDTQYF
TGTGCCTGGAGTCGCGGGACTAGCGAGACAGATACGCAGTATTTT
>-|TRBJ2-7|-|TRBV10-1
CASRILEPVADWFTYEQYF
TGCGCCAGCAGGATCCTTGAACCCGTGGCCGACTGGTTTACCTACGAGCAGTACTTC
>-|TRBJ1-2|-|TRBV10-1
CASSWWPSRKTYGYTF
TGCGCCAGCAGTTGGTGGCCATCGCGAAAGACCTATGGCTACACCTTC
>TRBD2|TRBJ2-1|-|TRBV27
CASSHSGRVLYNEQFF
TGTGCCAGCAGTCATAGCGGGAGGGTATTGTACAATGAGCAGTTCTTC
>TRBD1|TRBJ1-3|-|TRBV7-9
CASSLATGVSGNTIYF
TGTGCCAGCAGCTTAGCGACAGGGGTCTCTGGAAACACCATATATTTT
>-|TRBJ2-7|once|TRBV28
CASRPGSRRYEQYF
TGTGCCAGCCGCCCCGGGTCGAGGCGCTACGAGCAGTACTTC
>TRBD1|TRBJ2-1|-|TRBV7-2
CASSTKRTGDFRYNEQFF
TGTGCCAGCAGCACCAAAAGGACAGGGGATTTTCGCTACAATGAGCAGTTCTTC
>-|TRBJ2-3|-|TRBV27
CASSLRTPVGSNTDTQYF
TGTGCCAGCAGTTTAAGGACCCCAGTCGGGAGTAACACAGATACGCAGTATTTT
>-|TRBJ1-2|once|TRBV4-3
CASSHLQGIRGYTF
TGCGCCAGCAGCCATCTACAGGGTATCCGTGGCTACACCTTC